This T cell receptor (beta chain) was found in a study of T cells in Graves' hyperthyroidism and ophthalmopathy. In the study overall: It was at initial diagnosis, before any treatment, that peripheral blood was collected.

RNA transcripts gave rise to amplified TCR beta CDR3 regions. The primer set for the first-round RT-PCR of the TCR CDR3 was HTBI. One entry per CDR3 protein, called by TCRdb with MiXCR from the multiplex PCR reads. This sample has about 130,000 distinct CDR3 sequences; approximately 24% occur once, and the top ten carry about two thirds. Initially, at the first diagnosis of hyperthyroidism and before any ophthalmopathy symptoms, blood was sampled. Using approximately 10 ml of fresh peripheral blood, PBMCs were prepared. The germline V and J ends were trimmed by 5 bases and 0 bases, with 14 bases remaining between them. Germline values: CDR1 PRHDT, CDR2 FYEKMQ (reference sequence). The CDR3 covers 16 residues.

Sequences were obtained from blood. The V gene is TRBV13, the J gene TRBJ2-1; maybe TRBD1 (5 bases). The origin of this receptor is a woman aged 45-60 years with Graves' hyperthyroidism that later progressed to Graves' ophthalmopathy. CDR3 protein: CASSPPTGFSYNEQFF. The DNA for the CDR3 is TGTGCCAGCAGCCCCCCTACAGGATTCTCCTACAATGAGCAGTTCTTC. Full variable domain (missing parts from reference TRBV13 and TRBJ2-1): AAGVIQSPRHLIKEKRETATLKCYPIPRHDTVYWYQQGPGQDPQFLISFYEKMQSDKGSIPDRFSAQQFSDYHSELNMSSLELGDSALYFCASSPPTGFSYNEQFFGPGTRLTVL.